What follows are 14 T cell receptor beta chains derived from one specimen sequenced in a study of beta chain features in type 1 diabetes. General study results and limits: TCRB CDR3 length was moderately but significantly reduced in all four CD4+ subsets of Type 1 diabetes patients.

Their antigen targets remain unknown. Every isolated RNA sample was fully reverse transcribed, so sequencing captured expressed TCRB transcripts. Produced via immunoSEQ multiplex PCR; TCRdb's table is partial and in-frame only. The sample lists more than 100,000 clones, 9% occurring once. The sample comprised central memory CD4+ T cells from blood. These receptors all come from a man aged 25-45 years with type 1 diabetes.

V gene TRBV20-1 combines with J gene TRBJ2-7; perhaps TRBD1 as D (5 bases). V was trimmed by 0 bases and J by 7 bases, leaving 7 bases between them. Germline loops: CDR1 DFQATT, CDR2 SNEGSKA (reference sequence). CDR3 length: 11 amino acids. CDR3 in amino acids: CSARDRAEQYF. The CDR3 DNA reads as TGCAGTGCTAGAGACAGGGCGGAGCAGTACTTC.

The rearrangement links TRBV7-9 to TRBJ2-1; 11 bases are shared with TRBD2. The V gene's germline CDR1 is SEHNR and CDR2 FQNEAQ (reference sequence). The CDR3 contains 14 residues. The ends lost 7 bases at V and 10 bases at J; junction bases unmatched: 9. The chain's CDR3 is CASKRASGGNEQFF. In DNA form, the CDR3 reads TGTGCCAGCAAAAGGGCTAGCGGGGGGAACGAGCAGTTCTTC.

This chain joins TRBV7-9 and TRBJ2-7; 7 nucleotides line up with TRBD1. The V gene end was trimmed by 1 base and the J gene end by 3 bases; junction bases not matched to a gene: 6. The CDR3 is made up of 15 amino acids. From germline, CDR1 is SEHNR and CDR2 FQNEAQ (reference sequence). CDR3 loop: CASSLVEGAGYEQYF. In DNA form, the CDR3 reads TGTGCCAGCAGCTTAGTAGAGGGGGCTGGCTACGAGCAGTACTTC.

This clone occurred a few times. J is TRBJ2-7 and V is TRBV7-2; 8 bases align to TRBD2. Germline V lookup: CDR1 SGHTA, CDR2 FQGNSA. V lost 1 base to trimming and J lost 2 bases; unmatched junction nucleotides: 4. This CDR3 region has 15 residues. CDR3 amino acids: CASSLDAGGAYEQYF. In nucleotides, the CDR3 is TGTGCCAGCAGCTTAGATGCGGGGGGCGCCTACGAGCAGTACTTC. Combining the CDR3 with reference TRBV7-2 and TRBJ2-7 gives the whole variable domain GAGVSQSPSNKVTEKGKDVELRCDPISGHTALYWYRQSLGQGLEFLIYFQGNSAPDKSGLPSDRFSAERTGGSVSTLTIQRTQQEDSAVYLCASSLDAGGAYEQYFGPGTRLTVT.

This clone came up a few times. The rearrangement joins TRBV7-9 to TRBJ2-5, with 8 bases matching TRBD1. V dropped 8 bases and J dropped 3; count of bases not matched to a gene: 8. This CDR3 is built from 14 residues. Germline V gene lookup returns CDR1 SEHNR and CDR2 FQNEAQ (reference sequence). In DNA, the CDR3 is TGTGCCAGCGGTCTTAACAGGGGGGAAGAGACCCAGTACTTC. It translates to CASGLNRGEETQYF.

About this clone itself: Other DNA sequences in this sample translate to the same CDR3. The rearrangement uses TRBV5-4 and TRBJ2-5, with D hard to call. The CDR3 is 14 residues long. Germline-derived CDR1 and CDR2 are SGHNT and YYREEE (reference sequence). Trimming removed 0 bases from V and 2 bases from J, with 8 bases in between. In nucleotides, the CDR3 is TGTGCCAGCAGCTTGGGCCAGACACAAGAGACCCAGTACTTC. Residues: CASSLGQTQETQYF.

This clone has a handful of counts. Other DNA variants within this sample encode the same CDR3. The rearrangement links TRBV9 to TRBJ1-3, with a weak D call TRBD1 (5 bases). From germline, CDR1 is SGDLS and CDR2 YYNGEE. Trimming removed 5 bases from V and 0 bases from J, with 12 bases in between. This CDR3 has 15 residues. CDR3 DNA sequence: TGTGCCAGCAGTGCCGCAGGGATCTCTGGAAACACCATATATTTT. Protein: CASSAAGISGNTIYF.

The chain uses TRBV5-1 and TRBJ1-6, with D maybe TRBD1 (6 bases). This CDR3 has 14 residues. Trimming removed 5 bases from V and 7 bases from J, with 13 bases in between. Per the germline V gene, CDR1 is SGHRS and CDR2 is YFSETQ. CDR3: CASREGGENSPLHF. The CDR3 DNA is TGCGCCAGCAGGGAAGGGGGGGAGAATTCACCCCTCCACTTT. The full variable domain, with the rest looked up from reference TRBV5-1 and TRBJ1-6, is KAGVTQTPRYLIKTRGQQVTLSCSPISGHRSVSWYQQTPGQGLQFLFEYFSETQRNKGNFPGRFSGRQFSNSRSEMNVSTLELGDSALYLCASREGGENSPLHFGNGTRLTVT.

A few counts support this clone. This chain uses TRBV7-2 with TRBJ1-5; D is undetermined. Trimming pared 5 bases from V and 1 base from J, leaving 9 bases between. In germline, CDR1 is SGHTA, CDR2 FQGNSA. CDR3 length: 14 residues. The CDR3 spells CASSIHPSNQPQHF. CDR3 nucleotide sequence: TGTGCCAGCAGCATACACCCAAGCAATCAGCCCCAGCATTTT.

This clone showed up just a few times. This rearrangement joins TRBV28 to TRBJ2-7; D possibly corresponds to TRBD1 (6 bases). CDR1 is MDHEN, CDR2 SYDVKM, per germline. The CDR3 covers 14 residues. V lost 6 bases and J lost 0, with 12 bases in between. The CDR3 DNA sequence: TGTGCCAGCAGATACCGGGACAACTCCTACGAGCAGTACTTC. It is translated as CASRYRDNSYEQYF.

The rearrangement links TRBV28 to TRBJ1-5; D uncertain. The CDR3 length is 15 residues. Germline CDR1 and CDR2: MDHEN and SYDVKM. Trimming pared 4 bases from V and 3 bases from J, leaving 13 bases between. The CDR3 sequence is CASSSAGVDNQPQHF. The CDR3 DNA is TGTGCCAGCAGTTCGGCTGGAGTAGACAATCAGCCCCAGCATTTT.

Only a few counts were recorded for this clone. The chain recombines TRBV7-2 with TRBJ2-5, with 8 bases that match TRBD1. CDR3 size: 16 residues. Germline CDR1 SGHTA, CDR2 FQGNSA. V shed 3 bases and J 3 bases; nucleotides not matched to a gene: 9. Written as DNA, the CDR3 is TGTGCCAGCAGCTTCAGGACAGGGCGGGGAGAAGAGACCCAGTACTTC. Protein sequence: CASSFRTGRGEETQYF.

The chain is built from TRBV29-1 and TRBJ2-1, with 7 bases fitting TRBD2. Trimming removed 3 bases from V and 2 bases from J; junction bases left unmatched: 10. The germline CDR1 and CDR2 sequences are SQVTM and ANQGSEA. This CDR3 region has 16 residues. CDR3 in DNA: TGCAGCGTTGAGGGGGGGGAGACGGTCGCCTACAATGAGCAGTTCTTC. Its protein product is CSVEGGETVAYNEQFF.

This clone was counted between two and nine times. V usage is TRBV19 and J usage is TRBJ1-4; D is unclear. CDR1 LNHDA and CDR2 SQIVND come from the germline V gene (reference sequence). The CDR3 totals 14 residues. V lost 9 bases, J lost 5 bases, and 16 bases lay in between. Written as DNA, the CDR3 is TGTGCCAGCAACGAAAAGCCCCTGAATGAAAAACTGTTTTTT. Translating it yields CASNEKPLNEKLFF.